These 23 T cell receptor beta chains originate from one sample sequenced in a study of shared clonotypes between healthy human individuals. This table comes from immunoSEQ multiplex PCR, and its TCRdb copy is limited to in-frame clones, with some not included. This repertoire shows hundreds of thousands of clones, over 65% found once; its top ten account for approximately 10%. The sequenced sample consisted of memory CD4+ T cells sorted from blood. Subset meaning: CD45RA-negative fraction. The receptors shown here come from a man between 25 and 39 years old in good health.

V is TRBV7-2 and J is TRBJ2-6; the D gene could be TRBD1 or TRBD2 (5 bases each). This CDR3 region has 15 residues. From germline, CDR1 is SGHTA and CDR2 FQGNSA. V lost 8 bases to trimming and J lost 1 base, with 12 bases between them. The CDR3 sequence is CASRDGSSGANVLTF. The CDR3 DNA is TGTGCCAGCCGGGACGGGTCGTCTGGGGCCAACGTCCTGACTTTC.

The CDR3 sequence is CASSAWAKGDTEAFF. CDR3 bases: TGTGCCAGCAGTGCTTGGGCCAAGGGGGACACTGAAGCTTTCTTT. This sequence joins TRBV6-1 and TRBJ1-1; a weak D match, TRBD1 (6 bases). Germline V gene data show CDR1 as MNHNS and CDR2 as SASEGT. V was shortened by 4 bases and J by 3 bases, with 15 bases between the two germline ends. This CDR3 comprises 15 residues.

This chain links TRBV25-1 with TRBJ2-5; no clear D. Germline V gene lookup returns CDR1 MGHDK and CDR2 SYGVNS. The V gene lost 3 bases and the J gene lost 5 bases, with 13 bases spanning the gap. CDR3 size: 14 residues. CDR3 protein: CASSDGAGWETQYF. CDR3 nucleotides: TGTGCCAGCAGTGACGGTGCAGGTTGGGAGACCCAGTACTTC.

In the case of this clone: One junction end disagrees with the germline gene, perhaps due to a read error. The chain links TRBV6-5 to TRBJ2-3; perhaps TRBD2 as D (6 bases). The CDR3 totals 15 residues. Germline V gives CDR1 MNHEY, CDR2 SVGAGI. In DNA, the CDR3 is TGTGCCAGCAGTTATCGATCAGCCAGCGGAGGGGCGCGGCATTTT. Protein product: CASSYRSASGGARHF.

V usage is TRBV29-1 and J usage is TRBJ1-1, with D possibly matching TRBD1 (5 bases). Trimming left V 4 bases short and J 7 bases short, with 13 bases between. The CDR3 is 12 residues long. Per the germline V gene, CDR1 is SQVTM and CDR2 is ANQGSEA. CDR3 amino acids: CSVVPRDGEAFF. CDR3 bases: TGCAGCGTTGTGCCCCGGGACGGTGAAGCTTTCTTT.

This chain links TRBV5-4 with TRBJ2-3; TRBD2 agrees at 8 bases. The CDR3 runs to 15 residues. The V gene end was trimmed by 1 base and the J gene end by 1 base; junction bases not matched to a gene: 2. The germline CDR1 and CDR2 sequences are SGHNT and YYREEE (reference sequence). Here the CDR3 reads CASSLLGRGTDTQYF. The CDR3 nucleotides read TGTGCCAGCAGCTTGCTCGGGAGGGGCACAGATACGCAGTATTTT.

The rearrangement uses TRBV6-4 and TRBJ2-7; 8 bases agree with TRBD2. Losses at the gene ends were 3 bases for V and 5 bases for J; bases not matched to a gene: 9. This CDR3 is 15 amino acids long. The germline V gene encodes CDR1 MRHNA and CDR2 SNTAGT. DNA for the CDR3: TGTGCCAGCAGTGAGGTGAGCGGGAGTATCCACGAGCAGTACTTC. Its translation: CASSEVSGSIHEQYF.

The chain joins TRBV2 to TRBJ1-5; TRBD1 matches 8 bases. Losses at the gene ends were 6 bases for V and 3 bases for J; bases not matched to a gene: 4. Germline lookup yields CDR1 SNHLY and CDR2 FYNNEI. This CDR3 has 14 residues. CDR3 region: CASSDRGNNQPQHF. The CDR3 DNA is TGTGCCAGCAGCGACAGGGGAAACAATCAGCCCCAGCATTTT.

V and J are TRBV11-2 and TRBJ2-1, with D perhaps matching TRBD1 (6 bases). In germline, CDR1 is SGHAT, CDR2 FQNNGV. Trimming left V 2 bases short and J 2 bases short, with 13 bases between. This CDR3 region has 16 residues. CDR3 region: CASSLSAGVPYNEQFF. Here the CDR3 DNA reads TGTGCCAGCAGCTTAAGTGCAGGGGTACCCTACAATGAGCAGTTCTTC.

The CDR3 is CASSPLAGTIYNEQFF. The CDR3 nucleotides read TGTGCCAGCAGCCCCCTAGCGGGAACGATTTACAATGAGCAGTTCTTC. This chain connects TRBV7-6 to TRBJ2-1; 9 nucleotides agree with TRBD2. The CDR3 totals 16 residues. The germline gives CDR1 SGHVS, CDR2 FNYEAQ. The J segment lost 4 bases and the V segment lost 5 bases, leaving 9 bases of the junction unmatched.

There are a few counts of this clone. The CDR3 coding sequence is TGTGCCAGCAGTGACACGCGGGGGCTCTATGGCTACACCTTC. Translation: CASSDTRGLYGYTF. The rearrangement joins TRBV2 to TRBJ1-2; D possibly corresponds to TRBD1 (6 bases). The CDR3 totals 14 residues. V was pared by 3 bases and J by 4 bases, with 12 bases between. Germline CDR1 and CDR2: SNHLY and FYNNEI.

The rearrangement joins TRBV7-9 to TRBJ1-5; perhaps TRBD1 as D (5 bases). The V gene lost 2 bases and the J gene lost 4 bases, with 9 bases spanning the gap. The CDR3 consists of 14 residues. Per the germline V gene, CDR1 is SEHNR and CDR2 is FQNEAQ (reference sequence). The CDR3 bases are TGTGCCAGCAGCTTAAATGGGGGGAATCAGCCCCAGCATTTT. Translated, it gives CASSLNGGNQPQHF.

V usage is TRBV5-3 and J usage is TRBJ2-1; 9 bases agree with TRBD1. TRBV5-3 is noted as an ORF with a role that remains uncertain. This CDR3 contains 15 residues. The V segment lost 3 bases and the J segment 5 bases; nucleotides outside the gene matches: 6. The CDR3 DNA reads TGTGCCAGAAGCTCACAGGGGGCATCGGACAATGAGCAGTTCTTC. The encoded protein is CARSSQGASDNEQFF.

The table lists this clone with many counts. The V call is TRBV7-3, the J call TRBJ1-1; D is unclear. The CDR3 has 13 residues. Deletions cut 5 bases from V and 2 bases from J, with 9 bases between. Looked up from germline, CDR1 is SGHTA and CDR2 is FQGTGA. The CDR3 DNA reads TGTGCCAGCAGCCAGATCCCCAACACTGAAGCTTTCTTT. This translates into CASSQIPNTEAFF.

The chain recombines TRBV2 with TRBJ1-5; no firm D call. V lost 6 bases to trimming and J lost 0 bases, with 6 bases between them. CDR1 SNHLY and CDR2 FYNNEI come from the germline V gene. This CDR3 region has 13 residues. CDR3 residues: CASRYSSNQPQHF. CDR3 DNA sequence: TGTGCCAGCAGATACAGTAGCAATCAGCCCCAGCATTTT.

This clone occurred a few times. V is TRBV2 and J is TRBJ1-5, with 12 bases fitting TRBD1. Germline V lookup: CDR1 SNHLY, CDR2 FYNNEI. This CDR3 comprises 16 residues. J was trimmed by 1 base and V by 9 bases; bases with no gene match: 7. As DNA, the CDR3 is TGTGCCAGTCGGGACAGGGGGCGAAGGAGCAATCAGCCCCAGCATTTT. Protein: CASRDRGRRSNQPQHF.

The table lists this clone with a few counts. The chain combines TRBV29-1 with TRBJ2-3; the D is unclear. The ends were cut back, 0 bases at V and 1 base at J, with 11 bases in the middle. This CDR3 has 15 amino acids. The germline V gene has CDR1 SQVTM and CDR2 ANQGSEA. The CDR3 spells CSVEDRLSGTDTQYF. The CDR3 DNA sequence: TGCAGCGTTGAAGATCGACTCAGCGGCACAGATACGCAGTATTTT.

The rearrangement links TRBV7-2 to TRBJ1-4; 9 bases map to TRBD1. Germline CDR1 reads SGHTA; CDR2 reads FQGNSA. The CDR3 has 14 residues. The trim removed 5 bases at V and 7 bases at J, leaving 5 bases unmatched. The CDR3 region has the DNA TGTGCCAGCAGCCTCGGGACAGGGATTGAAAAACTGTTTTTT. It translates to CASSLGTGIEKLFF. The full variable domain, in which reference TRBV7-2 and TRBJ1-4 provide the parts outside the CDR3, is GAGVSQSPSNKVTEKGKDVELRCDPISGHTALYWYRQSLGQGLEFLIYFQGNSAPDKSGLPSDRFSAERTGGSVSTLTIQRTQQEDSAVYLCASSLGTGIEKLFFGSGTQLSVL.

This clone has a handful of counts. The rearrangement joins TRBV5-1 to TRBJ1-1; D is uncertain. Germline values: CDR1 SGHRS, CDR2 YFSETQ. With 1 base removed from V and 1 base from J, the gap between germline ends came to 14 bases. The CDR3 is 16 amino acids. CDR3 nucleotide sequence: TGCGCCAGCAGCTTGTACGGCGGACTCTCGAACACTGAAGCTTTCTTT. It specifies CASSLYGGLSNTEAFF.

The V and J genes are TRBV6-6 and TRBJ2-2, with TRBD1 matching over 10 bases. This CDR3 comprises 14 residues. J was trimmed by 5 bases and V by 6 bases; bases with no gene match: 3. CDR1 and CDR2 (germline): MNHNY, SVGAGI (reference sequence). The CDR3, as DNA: TGTGCCAGCAGATCGGGACAGGGGACCGGGGAGCTGTTTTTT. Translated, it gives CASRSGQGTGELFF.

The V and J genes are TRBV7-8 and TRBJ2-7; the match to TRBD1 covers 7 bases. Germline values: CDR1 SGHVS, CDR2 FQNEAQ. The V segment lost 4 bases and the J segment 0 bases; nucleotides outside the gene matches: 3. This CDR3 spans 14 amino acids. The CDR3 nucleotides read TGTGCCAGCAGCTCCGACAGGGCCTCCTACGAGCAGTACTTC. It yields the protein CASSSDRASYEQYF.

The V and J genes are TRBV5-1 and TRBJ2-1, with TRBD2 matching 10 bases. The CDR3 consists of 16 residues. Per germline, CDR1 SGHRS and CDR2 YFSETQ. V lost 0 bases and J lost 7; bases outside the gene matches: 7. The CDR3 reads CASSLVTSGIGNEQFF. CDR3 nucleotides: TGCGCCAGCAGCTTGGTCACTAGCGGGATCGGGAATGAGCAGTTCTTC.

CDR3 protein: CASSFNTGAGETQYF. In DNA, the CDR3 is TGTGCCAGCAGCTTTAACACAGGGGCGGGCGAGACCCAGTACTTC. The V and J genes are TRBV7-2 and TRBJ2-5, with TRBD1 identical over 7 bases. Losses at the gene ends were 3 bases for V and 5 bases for J; bases not matched to a gene: 9. Germline V gives CDR1 SGHTA, CDR2 FQGNSA. The CDR3 is 15 residues long.